This T cell receptor beta chain was sequenced in a study of T cells in Graves' hyperthyroidism and ophthalmopathy. Study-level results: Blood samples included most of the expanded thyroid clonotypes exceeding 0.001. The model predicted ophthalmopathy a median approximately 6.3 months before onset.

Regions amplified from RNA transcripts were the TCR beta CDR3 regions. HTBI primers were used for first-round RT-PCR of the TCR CDR3. TCRdb used MiXCR to reprocess the multiplex PCR reads, holding one entry per CDR3 protein. The top ten hold about a third of the sample, which has approximately 330,000 distinct CDR3 sequences, about 13% seen once. V lost 6 bases and J lost 5; bases outside the gene matches: 4. Germline CDR1 ENHRY, CDR2 SYGVKD. The CDR3 sequence is 13 residues long. This clonotype was detected a few times. The target antigen is unknown. This sample holds PBMCs from under 11 ml fresh peripheral blood.

The chain uses TRBV10-3 and TRBJ2-7, with TRBD1 matching 10 bases. The origin of this receptor is a woman in her thirties or forties with Graves' ophthalmopathy. What was sequenced was blood. DNA of the CDR3: TGTGCCATCAGAGCTGACAGGGGGCACGAGCAGTACTTC. Translation: CAIRADRGHEQYF.